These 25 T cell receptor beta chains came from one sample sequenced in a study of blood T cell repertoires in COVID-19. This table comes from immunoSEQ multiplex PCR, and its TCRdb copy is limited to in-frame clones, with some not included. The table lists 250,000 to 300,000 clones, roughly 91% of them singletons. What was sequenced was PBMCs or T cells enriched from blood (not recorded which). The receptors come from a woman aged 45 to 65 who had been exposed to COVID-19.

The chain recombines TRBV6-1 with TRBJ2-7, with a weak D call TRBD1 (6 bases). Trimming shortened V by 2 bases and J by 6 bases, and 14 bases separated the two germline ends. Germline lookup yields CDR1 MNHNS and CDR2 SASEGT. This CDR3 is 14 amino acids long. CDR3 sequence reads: CASSERGEGGEQYF. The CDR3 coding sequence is TGTGCCAGCAGTGAAAGAGGGGAAGGGGGCGAGCAGTACTTC.

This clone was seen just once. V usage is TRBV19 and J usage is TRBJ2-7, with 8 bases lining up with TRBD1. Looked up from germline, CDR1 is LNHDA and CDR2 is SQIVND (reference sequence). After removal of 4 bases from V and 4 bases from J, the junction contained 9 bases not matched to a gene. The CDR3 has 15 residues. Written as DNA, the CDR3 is TGTGCCAGTAGTACCCAGGGGGCGAGTCCTTACGAGCAGTACTTC. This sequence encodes CASSTQGASPYEQYF. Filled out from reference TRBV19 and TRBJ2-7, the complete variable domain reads DGGITQSPKYLFRKEGQNVTLSCEQNLNHDAMYWYRQDPGQGLRLIYYSQIVNDFQKGDIAEGYSVSREKKESFPLTVTSAQKNPTAFYLCASSTQGASPYEQYFGPGTRLTVT.

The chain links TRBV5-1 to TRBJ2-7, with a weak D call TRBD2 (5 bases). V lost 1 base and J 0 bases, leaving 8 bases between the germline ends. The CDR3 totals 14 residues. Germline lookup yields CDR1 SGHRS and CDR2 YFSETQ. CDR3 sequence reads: CASSLPGSSYEQYF. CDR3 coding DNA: TGCGCCAGCAGCTTGCCGGGGAGCTCCTACGAGCAGTACTTC.

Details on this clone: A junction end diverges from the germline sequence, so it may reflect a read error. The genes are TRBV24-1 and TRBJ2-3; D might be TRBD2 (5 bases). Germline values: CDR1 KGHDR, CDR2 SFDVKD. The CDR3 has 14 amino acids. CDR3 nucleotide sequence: TGTGCGACCAGTCGGGATCTAGACACAGATACGCAGTATTTT. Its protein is CATSRDLDTDTQYF.

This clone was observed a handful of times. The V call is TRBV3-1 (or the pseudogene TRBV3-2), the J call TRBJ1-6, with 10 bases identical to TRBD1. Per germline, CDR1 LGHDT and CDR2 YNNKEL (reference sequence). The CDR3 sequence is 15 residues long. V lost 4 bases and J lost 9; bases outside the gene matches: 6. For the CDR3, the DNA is TGTGCCAGCAGCCCCGCCCGGACAGGGGGTTCACCCCTCCACTTT. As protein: CASSPARTGGSPLHF.

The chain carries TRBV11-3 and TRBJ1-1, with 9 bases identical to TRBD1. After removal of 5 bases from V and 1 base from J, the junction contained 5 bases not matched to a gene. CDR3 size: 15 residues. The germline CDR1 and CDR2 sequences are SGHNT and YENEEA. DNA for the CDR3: TGTGCCAGCAGCCGCGGGACAGGGACGAACACTGAAGCTTTCTTT. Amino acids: CASSRGTGTNTEAFF.

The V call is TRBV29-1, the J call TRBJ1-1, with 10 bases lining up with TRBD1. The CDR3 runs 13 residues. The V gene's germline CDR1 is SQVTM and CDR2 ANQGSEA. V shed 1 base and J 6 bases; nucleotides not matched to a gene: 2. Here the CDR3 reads CSVEGDRGAEAFF. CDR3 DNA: TGCAGCGTTGAAGGGGACAGGGGTGCTGAAGCTTTCTTT.

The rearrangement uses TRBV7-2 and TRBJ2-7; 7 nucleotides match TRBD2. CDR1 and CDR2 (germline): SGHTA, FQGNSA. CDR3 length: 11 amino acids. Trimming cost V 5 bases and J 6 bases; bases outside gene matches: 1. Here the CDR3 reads CASSPGGEQYF. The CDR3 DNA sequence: TGTGCCAGCAGCCCGGGGGGCGAGCAGTACTTC.

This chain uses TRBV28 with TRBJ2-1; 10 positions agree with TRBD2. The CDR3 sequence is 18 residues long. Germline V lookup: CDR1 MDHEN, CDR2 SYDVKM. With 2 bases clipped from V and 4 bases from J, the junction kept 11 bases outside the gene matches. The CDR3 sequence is CASSLEASGGLNYNEQFF. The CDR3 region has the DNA TGTGCCAGCAGTTTAGAGGCTAGCGGGGGCCTAAATTACAATGAGCAGTTCTTC.

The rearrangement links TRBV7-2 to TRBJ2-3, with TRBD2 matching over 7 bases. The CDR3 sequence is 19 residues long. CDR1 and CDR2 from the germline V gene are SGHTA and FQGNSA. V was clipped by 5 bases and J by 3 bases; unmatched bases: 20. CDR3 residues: CASSLLSPPGGDGTDTQYF. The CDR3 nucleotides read TGTGCCAGCAGCCTATTAAGCCCGCCGGGGGGAGATGGAACAGATACGCAGTATTTT.

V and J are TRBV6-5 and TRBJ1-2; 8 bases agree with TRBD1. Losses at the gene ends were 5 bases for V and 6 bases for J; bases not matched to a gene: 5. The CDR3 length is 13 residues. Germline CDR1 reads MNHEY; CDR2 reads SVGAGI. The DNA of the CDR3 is TGTGCCAGCAGTCAGGGGGCTATAGATGGCTACACCTTC. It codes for CASSQGAIDGYTF.

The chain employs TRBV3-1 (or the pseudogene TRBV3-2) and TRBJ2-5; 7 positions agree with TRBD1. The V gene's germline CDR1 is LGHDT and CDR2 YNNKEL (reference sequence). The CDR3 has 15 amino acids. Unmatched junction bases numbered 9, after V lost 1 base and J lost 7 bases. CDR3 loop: CASSQGWDSMRTQYF. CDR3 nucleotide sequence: TGTGCCAGCAGCCAAGGGTGGGACAGTATGAGGACCCAGTACTTC.

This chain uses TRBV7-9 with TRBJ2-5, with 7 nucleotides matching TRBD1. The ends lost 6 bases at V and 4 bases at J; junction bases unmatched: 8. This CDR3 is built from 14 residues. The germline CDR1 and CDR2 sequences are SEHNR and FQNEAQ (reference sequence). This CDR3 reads CASRLGTELETQYF. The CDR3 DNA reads TGTGCCAGCAGACTAGGGACAGAGCTAGAGACCCAGTACTTC.

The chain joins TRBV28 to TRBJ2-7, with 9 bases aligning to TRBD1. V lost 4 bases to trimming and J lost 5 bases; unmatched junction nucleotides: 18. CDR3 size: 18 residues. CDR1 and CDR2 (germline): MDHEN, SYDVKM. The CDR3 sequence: CASSSLNPGTGIPHEQYF. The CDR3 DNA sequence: TGTGCCAGCAGTTCCTTAAACCCCGGGACAGGGATCCCCCACGAGCAGTACTTC.

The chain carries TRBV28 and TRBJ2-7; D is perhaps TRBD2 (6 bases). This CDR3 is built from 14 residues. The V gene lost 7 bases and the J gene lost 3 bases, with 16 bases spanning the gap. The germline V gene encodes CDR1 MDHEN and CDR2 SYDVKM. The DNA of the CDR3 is TGTGCCAGCATTACCCATCGGGGGTACTACGAGCAGTACTTC. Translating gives CASITHRGYYEQYF.

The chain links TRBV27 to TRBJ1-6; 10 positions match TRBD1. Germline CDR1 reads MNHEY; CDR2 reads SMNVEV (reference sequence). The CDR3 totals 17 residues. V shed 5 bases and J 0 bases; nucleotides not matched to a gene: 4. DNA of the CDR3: TGTGCCAGCAGTCGGACAGGGGGGACCTCCTATAATTCACCCCTCCACTTT. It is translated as CASSRTGGTSYNSPLHF.

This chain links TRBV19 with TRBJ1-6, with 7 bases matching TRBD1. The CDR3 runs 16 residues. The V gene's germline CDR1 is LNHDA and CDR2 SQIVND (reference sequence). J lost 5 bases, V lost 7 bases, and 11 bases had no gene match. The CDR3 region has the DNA TGTGCCAGTAAGGCGGGAGGAGGGACAGATAATTCACCCCTCCACTTT. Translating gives CASKAGGGTDNSPLHF.

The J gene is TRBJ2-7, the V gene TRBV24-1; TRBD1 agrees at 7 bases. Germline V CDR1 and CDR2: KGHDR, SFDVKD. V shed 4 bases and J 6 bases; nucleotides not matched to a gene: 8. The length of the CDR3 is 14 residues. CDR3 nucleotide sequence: TGTGCCACCAGTGACCCCCAAACAGGGGTCGAGCAGTACTTC. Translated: CATSDPQTGVEQYF.

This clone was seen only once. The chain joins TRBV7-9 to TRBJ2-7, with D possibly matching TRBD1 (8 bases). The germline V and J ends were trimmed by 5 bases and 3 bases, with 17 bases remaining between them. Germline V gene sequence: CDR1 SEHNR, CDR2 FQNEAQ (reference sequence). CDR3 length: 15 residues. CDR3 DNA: TGTGCCAGCAGCGCCGGACAGGGAGGGGACTACGAGCAGTACTTC. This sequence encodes CASSAGQGGDYEQYF.

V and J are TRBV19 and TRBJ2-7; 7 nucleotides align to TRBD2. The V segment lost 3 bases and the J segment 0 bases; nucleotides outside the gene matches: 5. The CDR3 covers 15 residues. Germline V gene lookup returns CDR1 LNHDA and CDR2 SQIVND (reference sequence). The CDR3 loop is CASSMGLAASYEQYF. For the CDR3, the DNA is TGTGCCAGTAGTATGGGGCTAGCGGCCTCCTACGAGCAGTACTTC. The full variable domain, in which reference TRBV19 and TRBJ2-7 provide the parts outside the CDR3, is DGGITQSPKYLFRKEGQNVTLSCEQNLNHDAMYWYRQDPGQGLRLIYYSQIVNDFQKGDIAEGYSVSREKKESFPLTVTSAQKNPTAFYLCASSMGLAASYEQYFGPGTRLTVT.

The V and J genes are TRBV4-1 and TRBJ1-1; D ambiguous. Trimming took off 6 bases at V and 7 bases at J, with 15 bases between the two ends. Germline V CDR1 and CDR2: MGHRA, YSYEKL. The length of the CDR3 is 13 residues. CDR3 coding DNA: TGCGCCAGCAGTCTGACATCTCATCTTGAAGCTTTCTTT. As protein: CASSLTSHLEAFF.

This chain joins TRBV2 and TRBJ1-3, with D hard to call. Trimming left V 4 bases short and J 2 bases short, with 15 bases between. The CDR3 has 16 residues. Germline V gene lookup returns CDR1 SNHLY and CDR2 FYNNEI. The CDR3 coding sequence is TGTGCCAGCAGTGCAGAAGCAGGAACGGCTGGAAACACCATATATTTT. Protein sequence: CASSAEAGTAGNTIYF. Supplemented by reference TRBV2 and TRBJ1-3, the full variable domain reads EPEVTQTPSHQVTQMGQEVILRCVPISNHLYFYWYRQILGQKVEFLVSFYNNEISEKSEIFDDQFSVERPDGSNFTLKIRSTKLEDSAMYFCASSAEAGTAGNTIYFGEGSWLTVV.

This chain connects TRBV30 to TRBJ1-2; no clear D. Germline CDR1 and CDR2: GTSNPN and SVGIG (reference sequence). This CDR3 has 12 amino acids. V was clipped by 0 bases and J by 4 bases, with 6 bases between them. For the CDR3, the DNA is TGTGCCTGGAGTGTTGGGCCCTATGGCTACACCTTC. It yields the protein CAWSVGPYGYTF. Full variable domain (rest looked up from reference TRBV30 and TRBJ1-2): SQTIHQWPATLVQPVGSPLSLECTVEGTSNPNLYWYRQAAGRGLQLLFYSVGIGQISSEVPQNLSASRPQDRQFILSSKKLLLSDSGFYLCAWSVGPYGYTFGSGTRLTVV.

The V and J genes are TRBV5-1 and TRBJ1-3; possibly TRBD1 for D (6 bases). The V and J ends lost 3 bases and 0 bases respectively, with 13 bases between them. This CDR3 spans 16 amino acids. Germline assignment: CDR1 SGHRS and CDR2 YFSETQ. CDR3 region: CASSSGRTDSGNTIYF. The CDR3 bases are TGCGCCAGCAGCTCGGGACGGACAGACTCTGGAAACACCATATATTTT.

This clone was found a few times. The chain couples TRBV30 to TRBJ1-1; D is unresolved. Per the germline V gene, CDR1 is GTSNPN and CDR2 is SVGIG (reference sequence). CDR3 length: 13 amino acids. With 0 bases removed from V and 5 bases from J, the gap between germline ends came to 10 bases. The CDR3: CAWSVSLLTEAFF. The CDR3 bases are TGTGCCTGGAGTGTATCTCTATTAACTGAAGCTTTCTTT. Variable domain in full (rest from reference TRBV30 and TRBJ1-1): SQTIHQWPATLVQPVGSPLSLECTVEGTSNPNLYWYRQAAGRGLQLLFYSVGIGQISSEVPQNLSASRPQDRQFILSSKKLLLSDSGFYLCAWSVSLLTEAFFGQGTRLTVV.